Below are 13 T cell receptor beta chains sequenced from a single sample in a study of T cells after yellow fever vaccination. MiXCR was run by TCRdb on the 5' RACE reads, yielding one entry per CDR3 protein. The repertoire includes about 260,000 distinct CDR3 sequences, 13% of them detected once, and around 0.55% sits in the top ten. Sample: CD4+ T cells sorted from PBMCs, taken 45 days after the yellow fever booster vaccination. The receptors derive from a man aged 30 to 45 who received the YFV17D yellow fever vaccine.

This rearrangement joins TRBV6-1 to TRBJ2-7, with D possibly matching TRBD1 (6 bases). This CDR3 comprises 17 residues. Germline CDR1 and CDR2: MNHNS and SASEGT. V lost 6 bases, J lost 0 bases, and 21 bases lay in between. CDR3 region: CASSESPGQGISYEQYF. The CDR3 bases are TGTGCCAGCAGCGAGAGTCCGGGACAAGGGATCTCCTACGAGCAGTACTTC.

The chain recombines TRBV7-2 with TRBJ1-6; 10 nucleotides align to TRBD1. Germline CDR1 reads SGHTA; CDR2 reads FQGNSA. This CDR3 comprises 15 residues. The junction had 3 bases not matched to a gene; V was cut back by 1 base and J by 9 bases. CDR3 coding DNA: TGTGCCAGCAGCTTAGGCGGGACAGGGGTTTCACCCCTCCACTTT. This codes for CASSLGGTGVSPLHF. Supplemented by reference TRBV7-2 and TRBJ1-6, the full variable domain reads GAGVSQSPSNKVTEKGKDVELRCDPISGHTALYWYRQSLGQGLEFLIYFQGNSAPDKSGLPSDRFSAERTGGSVSTLTIQRTQQEDSAVYLCASSLGGTGVSPLHFGNGTRLTVT.

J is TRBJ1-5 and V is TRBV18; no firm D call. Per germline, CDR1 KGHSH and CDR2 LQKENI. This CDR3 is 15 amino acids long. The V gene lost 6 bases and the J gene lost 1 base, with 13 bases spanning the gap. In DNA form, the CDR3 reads TGTGCCAGCTCCCCCCCGGGGAGGAGCAATCAGCCCCAGCATTTT. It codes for CASSPPGRSNQPQHF.

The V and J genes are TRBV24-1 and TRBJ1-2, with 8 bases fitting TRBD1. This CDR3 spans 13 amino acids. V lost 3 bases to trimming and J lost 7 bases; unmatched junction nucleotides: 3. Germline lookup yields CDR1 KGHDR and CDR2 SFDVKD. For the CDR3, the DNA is TGTGCCACCAGTGATCGACAGGGGTTTGGCTACACCTTC. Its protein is CATSDRQGFGYTF.

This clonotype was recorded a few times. DNA of the CDR3: TGTGCCAGCAGCTCAACGCAGACAGGGGCCGAGACCCAGTACTTC. Protein: CASSSTQTGAETQYF. The rearrangement joins TRBV7-9 to TRBJ2-5, with 8 nucleotides matching TRBD1. This CDR3 has 15 residues. J gave up 5 bases and V 4 bases, and 9 bases lay outside the gene matches. The V gene's germline CDR1 is SEHNR and CDR2 FQNEAQ (reference sequence).

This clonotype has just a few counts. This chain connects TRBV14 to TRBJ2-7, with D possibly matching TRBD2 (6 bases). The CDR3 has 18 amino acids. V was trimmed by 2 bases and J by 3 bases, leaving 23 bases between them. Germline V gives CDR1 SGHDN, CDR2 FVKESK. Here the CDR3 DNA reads TGTGCCAGCAGCCAACAAGGTTGGTATCGGGACTTGAACTACGAGCAGTACTTC. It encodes CASSQQGWYRDLNYEQYF.

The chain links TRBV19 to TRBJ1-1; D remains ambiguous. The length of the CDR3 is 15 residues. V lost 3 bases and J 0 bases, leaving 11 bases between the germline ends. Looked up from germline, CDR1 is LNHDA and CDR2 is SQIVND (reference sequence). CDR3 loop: CASSMKGRMNTEAFF. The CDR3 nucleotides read TGTGCCAGTAGTATGAAGGGAAGGATGAACACTGAAGCTTTCTTT.

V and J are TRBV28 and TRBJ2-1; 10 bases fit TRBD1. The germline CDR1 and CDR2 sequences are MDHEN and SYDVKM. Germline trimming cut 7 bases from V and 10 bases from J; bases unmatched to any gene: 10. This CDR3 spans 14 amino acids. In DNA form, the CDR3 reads TGTGCCAGCACGGAGGGACAGGGGCCAACCGAGCAGTTCTTC. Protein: CASTEGQGPTEQFF.

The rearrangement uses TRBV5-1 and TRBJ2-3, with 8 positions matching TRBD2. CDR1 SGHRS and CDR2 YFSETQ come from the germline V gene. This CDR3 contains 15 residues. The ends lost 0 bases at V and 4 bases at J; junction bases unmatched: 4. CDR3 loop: CASSLAGREADTQYF. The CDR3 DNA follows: TGCGCCAGCAGCTTGGCCGGGCGGGAGGCAGATACGCAGTATTTT.

CDR3 in amino acids: CATSRRGSPYEQYF. CDR3 DNA sequence: TGTGCCACCAGCCGTCGGGGAAGCCCCTACGAGCAGTACTTC. The chain carries TRBV15 and TRBJ2-7, with a tentative D call TRBD2 (5 bases). CDR3 size: 14 residues. The germline V and J ends were trimmed by 5 bases and 2 bases, with 13 bases remaining between them. Germline CDR1 LNHNV, CDR2 YYDKDF (reference sequence).

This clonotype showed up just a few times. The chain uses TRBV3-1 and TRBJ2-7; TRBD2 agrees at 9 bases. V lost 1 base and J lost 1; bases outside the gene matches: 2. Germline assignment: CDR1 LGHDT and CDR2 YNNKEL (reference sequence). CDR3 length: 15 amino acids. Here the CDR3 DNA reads TGTGCCAGCAGCCAAGGACTAGCGGAATCCTACGAGCAGTACTTC. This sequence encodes CASSQGLAESYEQYF.

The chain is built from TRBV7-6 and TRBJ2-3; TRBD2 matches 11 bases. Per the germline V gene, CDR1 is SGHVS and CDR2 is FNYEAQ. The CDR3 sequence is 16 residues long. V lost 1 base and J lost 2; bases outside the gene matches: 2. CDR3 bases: TGTGCCAGCAGCTTAGAACTAGCGGGAGCCACAGATACGCAGTATTTT. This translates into CASSLELAGATDTQYF. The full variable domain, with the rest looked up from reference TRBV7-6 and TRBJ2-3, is GAGVSQSPRYKVTKRGQDVALRCDPISGHVSLYWYRQALGQGPEFLTYFNYEAQQDKSGLPNDRFSAERPEGSISTLTIQRTEQRDSAMYRCASSLELAGATDTQYFGPGTRLTVL.

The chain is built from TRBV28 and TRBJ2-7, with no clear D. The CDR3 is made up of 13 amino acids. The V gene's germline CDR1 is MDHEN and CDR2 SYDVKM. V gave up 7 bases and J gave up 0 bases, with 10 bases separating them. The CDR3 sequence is CASTFPPSYEQYF. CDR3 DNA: TGTGCCAGCACCTTTCCCCCCTCCTACGAGCAGTACTTC.